Shown below are 11 T cell receptor beta chains from a single sample sequenced in a study of PD-1 blockade in classical Hodgkin lymphoma. Each and every patient relapsed after autologous stem cell transplantation, and patients got differing brentuximab vedotin exposure. Repertoires were generated with immunoSEQ multiplex PCR, while TCRdb's copy carries only in-frame clones and drops some. The table shows 50,000 or so clones, with less than 95% occurring only once. The source material was peripheral blood mononuclear cells (PBMCs), sampled before the second cycle of nivolumab. The receptors derive from a human donor with classical Hodgkin lymphoma.

The genes are TRBV4-2 and TRBJ2-7; D is possibly TRBD2 (5 bases). The V gene lost 0 bases and the J gene lost 3 bases, with 12 bases spanning the gap. Germline CDR1 is LGHNA and CDR2 is YNFKEQ. The CDR3 is 15 amino acids. CDR3 sequence (DNA): TGTGCCAGCAGCCAAGATCTGGCTAGCCACTACGAGCAGTACTTC. This gives the protein CASSQDLASHYEQYF.

This clone occurred once. The chain is built from TRBV7-8 and TRBJ2-7, with D possibly matching TRBD2 (6 bases). The CDR3 extends over 14 amino acids. CDR1 and CDR2 from the germline V gene are SGHVS and FQNEAQ. V dropped 5 bases and J dropped 3 bases, with 14 bases sitting between them. Here the CDR3 DNA reads TGTGCCAGCAGCCCGGTGGAGGGAAGCTACGAGCAGTACTTC. Amino acids: CASSPVEGSYEQYF.

J is TRBJ2-5 and V is TRBV5-1; D uncertain. V was trimmed by 8 bases and J by 2 bases, leaving 7 bases between them. The CDR3 runs 11 residues. Germline V gene sequence: CDR1 SGHRS, CDR2 YFSETQ. The CDR3 DNA reads TGCGCCAGTCAGGAACAAGAGACCCAGTACTTC. This sequence encodes CASQEQETQYF.

The chain joins TRBV19 to TRBJ2-1, with 9 bases fitting TRBD2. Trimming took 1 base from V and 7 from J; bases not matched to a gene: 20. CDR1 and CDR2 from the germline V gene are LNHDA and SQIVND (reference sequence). The CDR3 is 20 amino acids. The CDR3 bases are TGTGCCAGTAGTATAGGTAGCGGGAGTACGTGGGGGTCCCTTAGGAATGAGCAGTTCTTC. Translated, it gives CASSIGSGSTWGSLRNEQFF.

This clone is a singleton in its sample. V usage is TRBV2 and J usage is TRBJ1-5, with unresolved D. The germline CDR1 and CDR2 sequences are SNHLY and FYNNEI. Trimming removed 1 base from V and 0 bases from J, with 4 bases in between. This CDR3 contains 14 residues. The CDR3 spells CASSEGRSNQPQHF. The CDR3 DNA follows: TGTGCCAGCAGTGAAGGACGTAGCAATCAGCCCCAGCATTTT.

This chain connects TRBV6-5 to TRBJ1-2, with D uncertain. CDR3 length: 13 amino acids. Trimming stripped 4 bases from V and 4 bases from J, with 10 bases between. Germline V lookup: CDR1 MNHEY, CDR2 SVGAGI. Here the CDR3 DNA reads TGTGCCAGCAGTTCCGGGGTCTTCTATGGCTACACCTTC. Translating it yields CASSSGVFYGYTF.

This chain links TRBV5-8 with TRBJ1-5; TRBD1 matches 7 bases. This CDR3 has 15 residues. Germline V gene sequence: CDR1 SGHTS, CDR2 YDEGEE. The trim removed 1 base at V and 3 bases at J, leaving 4 bases unmatched. DNA for the CDR3: TGTGCCAGCAGCTTGAACAGGGGAGTCAATCAGCCCCAGCATTTT. Translated: CASSLNRGVNQPQHF.

The rearrangement uses TRBV6-1 and TRBJ1-5; 7 bases line up with TRBD1. V lost 2 bases, J lost 8 bases, and 6 bases stayed unmatched. The CDR3 covers 14 residues. In germline, CDR1 is MNHNS, CDR2 SASEGT. In DNA, the CDR3 is TGTGCCAGCAGTGAACAGGGGGTCCGAGAGCCCCAGCATTTT. Translated: CASSEQGVREPQHF.

J is TRBJ1-5 and V is TRBV6-4; 11 nucleotides line up with TRBD1. The CDR3 has 16 amino acids. Germline V gene data show CDR1 as MRHNA and CDR2 as SNTAGT. The V gene end was trimmed by 0 bases and the J gene end by 9 bases; junction bases not matched to a gene: 7. In DNA form, the CDR3 reads TGTGCCAGCAGTGACTCCCGGGACAGGGGGTCTTGGCCCCAGCATTTT. This gives the protein CASSDSRDRGSWPQHF.

The chain combines TRBV6-4 with TRBJ2-1, with 10 bases lining up with TRBD2. With V trimmed by 2 bases and J by 15 bases, 13 bases remained unmatched. The CDR3 consists of 15 residues. In germline, CDR1 is MRHNA, CDR2 SNTAGT. Here the CDR3 DNA reads TGTGCCAGCAGTGACGGTCCTAGCGGGGGTCTTTTGCGGTTCTTC. It encodes CASSDGPSGGLLRFF.

DNA for the CDR3: TGTGCCAGTAGTATACGTTCCCTTGGGGCCGAGCAGTACTTC. It yields the protein CASSIRSLGAEQYF. The J gene is TRBJ2-7, the V gene TRBV19; possible D gene TRBD1, 5 bases. CDR1 is LNHDA, CDR2 SQIVND, per germline (reference sequence). This CDR3 has 14 amino acids. V shed 2 bases and J shed 6 bases, with 14 bases lying between them.